The table lists the clone carrying this T cell receptor (beta chain) with a few counts. Its cognate antigen is unknown. The sample originates from a study of blood T cells in healthy people across ages. General study results and limits: TCR beta diversity correlated strongly with naive T cell percentage. With age, beta diversity per million T cells declined roughly linearly, significantly by 40 to 50.

CDR1 and CDR2 from the germline V gene are DFQATT and SNEGSKA (reference sequence). The CDR3 is made up of 13 amino acids. V was pared by 3 bases and J by 4 bases, with 12 bases between. Next came a second PCR, run for about 7 to 12 cycles, which used a sample-barcoded 5' primer along with a J-beta primer mix. All cDNA molecules were each tagged by a template-switch adaptor with 12 random nucleotides. Each CDR3 protein is one row after TCRdb ran MiXCR on the 5' RACE reads. The sample records 1.2 million to 1.5 million distinct CDR3 sequences, around two fifths being singletons. The sequencing input was blood. This clonotype was obtained from a woman under 30 in good health. The chain is built from TRBV20-1 and TRBJ2-5; D is perhaps TRBD1 (5 bases). CDR3 region: CSASKGFGETQYF. The CDR3 DNA is TGCAGTGCTAGCAAGGGGTTCGGAGAGACCCAGTACTTC.